In this sample, the clone carrying this TCR beta chain turned up a few times. The antigen remains unidentified. This specimen belongs to a study of CD8 T cells in ankylosing spondylitis. Study results and limitations: There were earlier reports of some motif variants in reactive arthritis synovial fluid and blood. Matched synovial fluid from ankylosing spondylitis patients was reported to be enriched for disease-linked clones. A TCR beta motif made of about eight highly homologous variants seemed typical of ankylosing spondylitis blood. Clones linked to disease, bearing a CD8+ phenotype, were relatively rare in peripheral blood.

Germline V lookup: CDR1 ENHRY, CDR2 SYGVKD. V lost 3 bases, J lost 1 base, and 3 bases stayed unmatched. This CDR3 has 14 residues. Quantitative molecular-barcoded 5'-RACE generated the TCR beta libraries. TCRdb passed the 5' RACE reads through MiXCR, listing each CDR3 protein once. This table holds approximately 150,000 distinct CDR3 sequences, 17% found once. The rearrangement links TRBV10-3 to TRBJ2-7; 7 bases agree with TRBD1. This sequence originates from a male donor with ankylosing spondylitis. The sequencing input was blood, either unsorted or a sorted T cell fraction (not recorded which). This chain's CDR3 is CAISEGTESYEQYF. The CDR3, as DNA: TGTGCCATCAGTGAAGGGACAGAATCCTACGAGCAGTACTTC.